The entry that follows covers one T cell receptor (beta chain) sequence. Its cognate antigen is unknown. The library was made from cDNA and included unique molecular identifiers. TCRdb independently ran MiXCR on the PCR reads; one entry per CDR3 protein. The sample consists of hundreds of thousands of distinct CDR3 sequences, roughly 50% of them appearing once. This CDR3 contains 14 residues. V lost 3 bases and J lost 6, with 17 bases in between. Germline assignment: CDR1 DFQATT and CDR2 SNEGSKA (reference sequence). This entry comes from a study of post-analysis software for immune sequencing data. General observations from the study: About five TRBV segments were more frequent in patients than controls; TRBV5-6, TRBV5-1 and TRBV20-1 belonged to this group.

The chain employs TRBV20-1 and TRBJ1-1, with a possible D match to TRBD1 (5 bases). This clonotype was obtained from a girl between 10 and 17 years old with multiple sclerosis. Sequences were obtained from blood. CDR3 in amino acids: CSASWQGWAAEAFF. CDR3 DNA: TGCAGTGCTAGTTGGCAGGGATGGGCCGCTGAAGCTTTCTTT.